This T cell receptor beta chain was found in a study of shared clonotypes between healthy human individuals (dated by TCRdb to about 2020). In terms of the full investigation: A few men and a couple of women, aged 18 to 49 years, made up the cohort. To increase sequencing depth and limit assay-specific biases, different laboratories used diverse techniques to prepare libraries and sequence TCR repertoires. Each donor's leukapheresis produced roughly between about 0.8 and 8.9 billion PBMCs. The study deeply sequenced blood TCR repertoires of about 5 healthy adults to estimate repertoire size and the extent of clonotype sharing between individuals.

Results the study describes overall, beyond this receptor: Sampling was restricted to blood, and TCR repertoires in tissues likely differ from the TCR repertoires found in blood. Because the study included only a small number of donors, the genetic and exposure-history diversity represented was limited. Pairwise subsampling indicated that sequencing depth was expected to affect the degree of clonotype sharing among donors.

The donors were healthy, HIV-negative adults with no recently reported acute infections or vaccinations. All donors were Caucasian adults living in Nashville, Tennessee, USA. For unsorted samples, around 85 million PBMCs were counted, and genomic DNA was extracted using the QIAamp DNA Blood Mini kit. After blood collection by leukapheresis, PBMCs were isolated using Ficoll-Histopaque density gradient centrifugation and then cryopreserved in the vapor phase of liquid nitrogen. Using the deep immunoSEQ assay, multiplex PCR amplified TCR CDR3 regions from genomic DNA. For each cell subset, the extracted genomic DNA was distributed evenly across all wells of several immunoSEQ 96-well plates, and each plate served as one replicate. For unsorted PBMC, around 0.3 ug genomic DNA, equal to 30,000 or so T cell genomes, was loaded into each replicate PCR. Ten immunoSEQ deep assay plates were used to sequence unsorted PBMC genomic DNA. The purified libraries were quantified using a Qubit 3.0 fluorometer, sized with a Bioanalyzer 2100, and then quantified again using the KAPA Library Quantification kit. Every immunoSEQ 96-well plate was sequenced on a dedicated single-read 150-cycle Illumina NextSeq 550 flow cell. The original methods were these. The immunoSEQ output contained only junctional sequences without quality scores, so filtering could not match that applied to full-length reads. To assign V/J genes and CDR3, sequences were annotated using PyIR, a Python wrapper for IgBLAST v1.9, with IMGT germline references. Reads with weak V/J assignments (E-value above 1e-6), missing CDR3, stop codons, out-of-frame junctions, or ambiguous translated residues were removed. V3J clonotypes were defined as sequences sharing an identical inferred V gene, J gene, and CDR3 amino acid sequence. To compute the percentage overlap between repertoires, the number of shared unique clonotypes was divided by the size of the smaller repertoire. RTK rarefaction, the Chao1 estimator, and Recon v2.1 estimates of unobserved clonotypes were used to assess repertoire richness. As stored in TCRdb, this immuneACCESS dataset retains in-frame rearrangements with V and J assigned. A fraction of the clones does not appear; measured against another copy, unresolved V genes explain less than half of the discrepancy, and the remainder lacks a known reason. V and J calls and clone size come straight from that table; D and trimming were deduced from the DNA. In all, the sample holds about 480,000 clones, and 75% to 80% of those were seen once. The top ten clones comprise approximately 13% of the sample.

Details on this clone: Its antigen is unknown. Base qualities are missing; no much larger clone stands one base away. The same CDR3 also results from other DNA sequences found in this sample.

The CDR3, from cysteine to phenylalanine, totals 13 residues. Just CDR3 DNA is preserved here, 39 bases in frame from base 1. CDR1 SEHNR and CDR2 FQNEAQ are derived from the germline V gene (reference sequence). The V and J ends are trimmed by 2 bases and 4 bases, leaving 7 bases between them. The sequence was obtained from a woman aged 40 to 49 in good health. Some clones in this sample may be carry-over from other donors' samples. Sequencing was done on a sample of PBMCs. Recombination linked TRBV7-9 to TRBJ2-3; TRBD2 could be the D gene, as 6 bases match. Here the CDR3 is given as CASSLRGSDTQYF. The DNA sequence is TGTGCCAGCAGCTTACGGGGGTCAGATACGCAGTATTTT.